This T cell receptor (beta chain) stems from a study of blood T cell repertoires in COVID-19. The overall study: T cells, B-cell-depleted T cells, or PBMCs supplied cDNA or gDNA.

Seattle patient enrollment occurred during active infection, with longitudinal follow-up thereafter. Libraries were prepared by immunoSEQ multiplex PCR; TCRdb keeps only in-frame clonotypes and omits some of them. The sample consists of around 270,000 clones, approximately 86% of them appearing once. V shed 0 bases and J shed 0 bases, with 10 bases lying between them. The V gene's germline CDR1 is SGDLS and CDR2 YYNGEE. This CDR3 has 15 amino acids. The receptor comes from a human donor with COVID-19, enrolled during active disease. The donor label of this sample is uncertain. The V call is TRBV9, the J call TRBJ2-7; maybe TRBD1 (5 bases). Sequencing input: peripheral blood. The chain's CDR3 is CASSVGGRLSYEQYF. CDR3 coding DNA: TGTGCCAGCAGCGTAGGGGGCAGGCTCTCCTACGAGCAGTACTTC. The variable domain in full, with the rest retrieved from reference TRBV9 and TRBJ2-7, is DSGVTQTPKHLITATGQRVTLRCSPRSGDLSVYWYQQSLDQGLQFLIQYYNGEERAKGNILERFSAQQFPDLHSELNLSSLELGDSALYFCASSVGGRLSYEQYFGPGTRLTVT.